One T cell receptor beta chain is described in this entry. In germline, CDR1 is DFQATT, CDR2 SNEGSKA (reference sequence). CDR3 length equals 13 residues. Unique molecular identifiers were used to barcode this TCRbeta library. TCRdb reprocessed the PCR reads via MiXCR and lists one record per CDR3 protein. The sample records approximately 590,000 distinct CDR3 sequences, about 10% being singletons. The data stem from a study of T-cell reconstitution after alpha-beta-depleted transplantation in children. The V gene is TRBV20-1, the J gene TRBJ2-1; D is unresolved. The material sequenced was PBMCs from the stem cell graft donor, taken from the stem cell graft. This clonotype was obtained from a human donor who donated a stem cell graft to a child with acute myeloid leukemia. The DNA of the CDR3 is TGCGGAACTCCGGGTGGCGTCCACAATGAGCAGTTCTTC. The encoded protein is CGTPGGVHNEQFF.